This T cell receptor (beta chain) was sequenced during a study of control samples from healthy donors and cancer patients. Data came from immunoSEQ multiplex PCR; TCRdb stores just in-frame clones and leaves some out. This sample has 70,000 to 85,000 clones, with 84% found just once. Trimming took off 5 bases at V and 3 bases at J, with 14 bases between the two ends. The CDR3 runs 15 residues. The germline CDR1 and CDR2 sequences are LNHDA and SQIVND (reference sequence). The chain links TRBV19 to TRBJ1-5; no firm D call. The sequence was obtained from a man aged 55 to 69 with head and neck cancer. The sequenced material came from PBMCs. The CDR3 spells CASSLHNGFNQPQHF. In DNA form, the CDR3 reads TGTGCCAGTAGTTTACATAATGGATTCAATCAGCCCCAGCATTTT.